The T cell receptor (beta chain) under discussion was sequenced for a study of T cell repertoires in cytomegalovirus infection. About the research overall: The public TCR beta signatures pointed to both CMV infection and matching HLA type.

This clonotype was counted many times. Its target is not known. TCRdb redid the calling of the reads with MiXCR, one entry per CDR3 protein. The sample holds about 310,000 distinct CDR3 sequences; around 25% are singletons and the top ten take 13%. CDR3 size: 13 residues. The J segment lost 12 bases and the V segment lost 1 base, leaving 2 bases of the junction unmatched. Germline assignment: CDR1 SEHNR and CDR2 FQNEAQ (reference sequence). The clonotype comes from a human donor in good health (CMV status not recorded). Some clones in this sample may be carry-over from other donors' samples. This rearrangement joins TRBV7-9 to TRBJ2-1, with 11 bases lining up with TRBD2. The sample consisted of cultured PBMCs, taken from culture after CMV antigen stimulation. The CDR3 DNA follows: TGTGCCAGCAGCTTAGGACTAGCGGGATTGCAGTTCTTC. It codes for CASSLGLAGLQFF.